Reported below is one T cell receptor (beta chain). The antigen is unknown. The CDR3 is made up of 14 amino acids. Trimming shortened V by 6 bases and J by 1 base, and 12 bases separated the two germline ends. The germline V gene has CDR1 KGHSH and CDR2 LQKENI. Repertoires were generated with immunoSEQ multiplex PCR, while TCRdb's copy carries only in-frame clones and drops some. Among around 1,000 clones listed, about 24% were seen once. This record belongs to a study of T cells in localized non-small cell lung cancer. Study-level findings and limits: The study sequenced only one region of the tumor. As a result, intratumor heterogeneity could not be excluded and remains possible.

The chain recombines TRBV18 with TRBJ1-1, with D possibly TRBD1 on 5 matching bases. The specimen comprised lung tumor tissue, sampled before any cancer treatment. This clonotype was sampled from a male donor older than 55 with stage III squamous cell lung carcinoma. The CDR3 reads CASSPGLGNTEAFF. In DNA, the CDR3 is TGTGCCAGCTCGCCAGGGTTAGGGAACACTGAAGCTTTCTTT.